These T cell receptor beta chains were read from a single sample in a study of CD8+CD57+ T cells in acquired aplastic anemia. MiXCR, applied by TCRdb to the reads, yields one record per CDR3 protein. The sample includes under 350,000 distinct CDR3 sequences, 45% to 65% of them seen just once. Sequencing used sorted CD4+, CD8+, or CD8+CD57+ T cells (not recorded which) from PBMCs. These receptors all come from a human donor with severe aplastic anemia or a healthy control (not recorded which). Both conserved end residues are part of each CDR3. D genes are given only for firm matches. Some rows mark clone size as missing; the rest say once, few, many or name a class of expanded clone.

V	J	size	D	DNA	CDR3
TRBV7-2	TRBJ1-1	-	TRBD1	TGTGCCAGCAGCTTAGATCGACAGGGGAATGCTTTCTTT	CASSLDRQGNAFF
TRBV9	TRBJ2-5	-	-	TGTGCCAGCAGCGTGGGAGCGGCGGCGGGAGAGACCCAGTACTTC	CASSVGAAAGETQYF
TRBV15	TRBJ1-1	-	TRBD1	TGTGCCACCAGGAGGCAGGGGGACACTGAAGCTTTCTTT	CATRRQGDTEAFF
TRBV12-3/TRBV12-4	TRBJ2-7	many	TRBD1	TGTGCCAGCCTAAGGACAGGGCTCTACGAGCAGTACTTC	CASLRTGLYEQYF
TRBV7-9	TRBJ1-2	-	TRBD1	TGTGCCAGCTCATCCTTTACCGGGACAGGGGGCGAAGCTGGCTACACCTTC	CASSSFTGTGGEAGYTF
TRBV5-6	TRBJ2-7	once	-	TGTGCCAGCAGCTCGCTGGGGCTGGACAAATTCCAGGACGAGCAGTACTTC	CASSSLGLDKFQDEQYF
TRBV7-9	TRBJ1-2	few	TRBD1	TGTGCCAGCAGCTTGACAGGGGGGAGAGGCTACACCTTC	CASSLTGGRGYTF
TRBV20-1	TRBJ2-7	-	-	TGCAGTGCCCCCGACAGGACCTACGAGCAGTACTTC	CSAPDRTYEQYF
TRBV7-3	TRBJ2-3	few	TRBD1	TGTGCCAGCAGCCCGACAGGGGCAGGAGATACGCAGTATTTT	CASSPTGAGDTQYF
TRBV4-3	TRBJ1-2	many	-	TGCGCCAGCAGCCAAGTAGGGACGTCCTATGGCTACACCTTC	CASSQVGTSYGYTF
TRBV10-3	TRBJ2-7	-	-	TGCGCCATCAGCCCGGCAGGAGTGGAGTACGAGCAGTACTTC	CAISPAGVEYEQYF
TRBV24-1	TRBJ2-7	-	TRBD1	TGTGCCACCAGTGATTCAACACAGGGGGCCGAGCAGTACTTC	CATSDSTQGAEQYF
TRBV25-1	TRBJ2-7	-	-	TGTGCCAGCAGTGGGCAGTACGAGCAGTACTTC	CASSGQYEQYF
TRBV19	TRBJ2-7	-	TRBD1	TGTGCCAGTAACGCAGCGGGGACAGGGTGGTTCGAGCAGTACTTC	CASNAAGTGWFEQYF
TRBV9	TRBJ1-2	-	TRBD1	TGTGCCAGCAGCGAGGGGACAGGGGACTATGGCTACACCTTC	CASSEGTGDYGYTF
TRBV5-4	TRBJ1-2	few	-	TGTGCCAGCAGCTTGGTGACGTTCGGTAACTATGGCTACACCTTC	CASSLVTFGNYGYTF
TRBV20-1	TRBJ1-4	-	TRBD1	TGCAGTGCTGATGACTCGGGACAGGGAAAATCCAATGAAAAACTGTTTTTT	CSADDSGQGKSNEKLFF
TRBV29-1	TRBJ1-2	few	TRBD1	TGCAGCGTTGGGGACAGGGGGAGGATAGCTAACTATGGCTACACCTTC	CSVGDRGRIANYGYTF
TRBV12-3/TRBV12-4	TRBJ1-6	-	-	TGTGCCAGCAGTTTGAGGGGCCCGTATAATTCACCCCTCCACTTT	CASSLRGPYNSPLHF
TRBV5-1	TRBJ2-2	-	TRBD2	TGCGCCAGCAGCCCGTTCGGACTAGCGCGGGAGCTGTTTTTT	CASSPFGLARELFF